One sample yielded the 25 T cell receptor beta chains listed below, sequenced in a study of blood T cells in healthy people across ages. Then a second PCR, running roughly 7 to 11 cycles, was carried out with a sample-barcoded 5' primer and a J-beta primer mix. TCRdb used MiXCR to reprocess the 5' RACE reads, holding one entry per CDR3 protein. The sample includes 1.5 million to 1.8 million distinct CDR3 sequences, about 42% seen only once; the top ten take just over 4%. The sequencing sample was made of blood. These receptors were taken from a woman aged 18 to 35 in good health.

This chain connects TRBV25-1 to TRBJ2-3, with 7 positions matching TRBD2. The CDR3 has 14 residues. CDR1 MGHDK and CDR2 SYGVNS come from the germline V gene. V was pared by 5 bases and J by 6 bases, with 8 bases of the junction left unmatched. CDR3 in amino acids: CASSIAGSSDTQYF. In DNA form, the CDR3 reads TGTGCCAGCAGTATAGCGGGTAGCTCGGATACGCAGTATTTT.

This sequence joins TRBV27 and TRBJ1-1; possible D gene TRBD1, 5 bases. This CDR3 comprises 14 residues. Per the germline V gene, CDR1 is MNHEY and CDR2 is SMNVEV (reference sequence). V was shortened by 6 bases and J by 6 bases, with 17 bases between the two germline ends. CDR3 sequence reads: CASRRTDSGAEAFF. The CDR3 nucleotides read TGTGCCAGCAGAAGAACAGACAGTGGGGCTGAAGCTTTCTTT.

CDR3 residues: CASRRDRSNQPQHF. DNA of the CDR3: TGTGCCAGCAGGCGGGACAGGAGCAATCAGCCCCAGCATTTT. The J gene is TRBJ1-5, the V gene TRBV28, with 8 bases aligning to TRBD1. Germline trimming cut 6 bases from V and 1 base from J; bases unmatched to any gene: 2. The length of the CDR3 is 14 residues. In germline, CDR1 is MDHEN, CDR2 SYDVKM.

The V and J genes are TRBV27 and TRBJ2-3; the D call may be TRBD1 or TRBD2 (6 bases each). The CDR3 sequence is 16 residues long. V lost 6 bases, J lost 3 bases, and 19 bases lay in between. The germline gives CDR1 MNHEY, CDR2 SMNVEV (reference sequence). CDR3 region: CASSQNVGGLTDTQYF. DNA of the CDR3: TGTGCCAGCAGCCAAAATGTGGGGGGCTTAACAGATACGCAGTATTTT.

The chain recombines TRBV20-1 with TRBJ2-3, with TRBD1 matching 9 bases. Germline CDR1 reads DFQATT; CDR2 reads SNEGSKA (reference sequence). The CDR3 covers 13 residues. V gave up 5 bases and J gave up 3 bases; unmatched junction bases: 3. CDR3 DNA sequence: TGCAGTGCTTGGGACAGGGAGACAGATACGCAGTATTTT. This codes for CSAWDRETDTQYF.

This clonotype was detected many times. An end of the junction does not agree with germline; a read error may underlie this. The chain couples TRBV4-3 to TRBJ2-1; 7 bases align to TRBD2. Germline lookup yields CDR1 LGHNA and CDR2 YSLEER. The CDR3 is 14 residues long. The CDR3 is CASSQGGDYNEQFF. CDR3 nucleotides: TGTGCCAGCAGTCAGGGAGGGGATTACAATGAGCAGTTCTTC.

This clonotype was picked up a small number of times. The chain couples TRBV29-1 to TRBJ2-4, with D perhaps matching TRBD1 or TRBD2 (5 bases each). The J call may be faulty, since TRBJ2-7 better matches the DNA end. Germline V CDR1 and CDR2: SQVTM, ANQGSEA. The CDR3 totals 11 residues. This CDR3 is CSVRPGREQYF. In DNA form, the CDR3 reads TGCAGCGTCCGGCCGGGGCGCGAGCAGTACTTC.

The chain recombines TRBV2 with TRBJ2-2; 8 bases agree with TRBD1. Germline V gene sequence: CDR1 SNHLY, CDR2 FYNNEI. This CDR3 contains 15 residues. Unmatched junction bases numbered 3, after V lost 2 bases and J lost 4 bases. CDR3 bases: TGTGCCAGCAGTGAAAGGCAGGGGGCCACCGGGGAGCTGTTTTTT. This codes for CASSERQGATGELFF.

V and J are TRBV27 and TRBJ2-7; 10 nucleotides line up with TRBD1. The CDR3 spans 19 residues. Germline CDR1 is MNHEY and CDR2 is SMNVEV (reference sequence). The V segment lost 5 bases and the J segment 3 bases; nucleotides outside the gene matches: 19. The CDR3: CASSTRQGAAEIGGYEQYF. CDR3 in DNA: TGTGCCAGCAGTACCAGACAGGGGGCCGCAGAGATTGGTGGCTACGAGCAGTACTTC.

The chain carries TRBV3-1 and TRBJ2-1, with D hard to call. Germline CDR1 reads LGHDT; CDR2 reads YNNKEL (reference sequence). The CDR3 length is 12 residues. The V gene lost 5 bases and the J gene lost 10 bases, with 12 bases spanning the gap. The CDR3 here is CASSSLGREQFF. DNA of the CDR3: TGTGCCAGCAGCTCGTTGGGCCGCGAGCAGTTCTTC.

The chain uses TRBV4-3 and TRBJ2-3; TRBD2 might be the D (6 bases). The V gene lost 3 bases and the J gene lost 2 bases, with 9 bases spanning the gap. Per the germline V gene, CDR1 is LGHNA and CDR2 is YSLEER. The CDR3 runs 14 residues. The CDR3 bases are TGCGCCAGCAGCCACCGGGACTTCACAGATACGCAGTATTTT. Translation gives CASSHRDFTDTQYF.

This chain's CDR3 is CATRTPWTSGRSYNEQFF. In DNA form, the CDR3 reads TGTGCCACCAGGACCCCTTGGACTAGCGGACGCTCCTACAATGAGCAGTTCTTC. V and J are TRBV24-1 and TRBJ2-1; 10 bases are shared with TRBD2. The J segment lost 0 bases and the V segment lost 7 bases, leaving 11 bases of the junction unmatched. Germline assignment: CDR1 KGHDR and CDR2 SFDVKD. CDR3 length: 18 amino acids.

This clonotype was seen more than once but under ten times. V gene TRBV20-1 combines with J gene TRBJ2-1; weak D call: TRBD2 (5 bases). Trimming pared 2 bases from V and 0 bases from J, leaving 8 bases between. This CDR3 has 14 residues. Germline-derived CDR1 and CDR2 are DFQATT and SNEGSKA (reference sequence). In nucleotides, the CDR3 is TGCAGTGCTAGACAGCGGAGCTCCTACAATGAGCAGTTCTTC. This encodes CSARQRSSYNEQFF.

The chain recombines TRBV6-2 or TRBV6-3 with TRBJ1-6, with no clear D. The CDR3 loop spans 15 amino acids. V dropped 7 bases and J dropped 0 bases, with 10 bases sitting between them. Per germline, CDR1 MNHEY and CDR2 SVGEGT. The CDR3 reads CASTAPSSYNSPLHF. In DNA form, the CDR3 reads TGTGCCAGCACCGCGCCGAGCTCCTATAATTCACCCCTCCACTTT.

J is TRBJ2-7 and V is TRBV25-1, with 10 bases identical to TRBD2. Gene TRBJ2-5 matches the end of the DNA better, so the J call may be wrong. The CDR3 totals 14 residues. Per the germline V gene, CDR1 is MGHDK and CDR2 is SYGVNS. CDR3 protein: CASRVLAGVETQYF. Here the CDR3 DNA reads TGTGCCAGCAGGGTTCTAGCGGGGGTGGAGACCCAGTACTTC.

The V and J genes are TRBV29-1 and TRBJ2-3; perhaps D is TRBD1 or TRBD2 (6 bases each). The CDR3 covers 16 residues. Germline V gene data show CDR1 as SQVTM and CDR2 as ANQGSEA. Trimming removed 6 bases from V and 0 bases from J, with 19 bases in between. The CDR3 spells CSVRDTGGFSTDTQYF. As DNA, the CDR3 is TGCAGCGTCCGGGACACTGGGGGGTTTAGCACAGATACGCAGTATTTT.

The V and J genes are TRBV4-3 and TRBJ2-1; 9 nucleotides match TRBD2. The CDR3 has 15 residues. V lost 0 bases to trimming and J lost 14 bases; unmatched junction nucleotides: 11. In germline, CDR1 is LGHNA, CDR2 YSLEER. The CDR3 nucleotides read TGCGCCAGCAGCCAAGAGGTCTGGACTAGCGTTGGCAAGTTCTTC. Its protein is CASSQEVWTSVGKFF.

This clonotype has a handful of counts. The chain links TRBV2 to TRBJ1-1, with D possibly being TRBD1 (6 bases). The CDR3 is made up of 15 amino acids. Germline V CDR1 and CDR2: SNHLY, FYNNEI. V gave up 7 bases and J gave up 3 bases, with 18 bases separating them. The chain's CDR3 is CASKKETGGDTEAFF. CDR3 nucleotides: TGTGCCAGCAAAAAGGAGACAGGTGGGGACACTGAAGCTTTCTTT.

This chain joins TRBV7-2 and TRBJ1-1; no clear D. V shed 1 base and J shed 4 bases, with 13 bases lying between them. The germline gives CDR1 SGHTA, CDR2 FQGNSA. The CDR3 has 15 residues. The CDR3 loop is CASSLEPGLATEAFF. The CDR3 coding sequence is TGTGCCAGCAGCTTAGAACCCGGGTTGGCCACTGAAGCTTTCTTT.

Here the CDR3 reads CASSSQSGGLYNEQFF. CDR3 DNA: TGCGCCAGCAGCTCACAGAGCGGGGGGCTCTACAATGAGCAGTTCTTC. The chain uses TRBV5-1 and TRBJ2-1; 9 bases align to TRBD2. CDR3 size: 16 residues. J was trimmed by 3 bases and V by 3 bases; bases with no gene match: 7. Germline V gene lookup returns CDR1 SGHRS and CDR2 YFSETQ.

This clonotype occurred once. The chain couples TRBV27 to TRBJ2-4; 12 bases align to TRBD1. V gave up 3 bases and J gave up 6 bases; unmatched junction bases: 15. Per the germline V gene, CDR1 is MNHEY and CDR2 is SMNVEV (reference sequence). The CDR3 spans 19 residues. The CDR3 coding sequence is TGTGCCAGCAGTTTCTGGGACAGGGGGCGTCTTTTTGGTAGAAACATTCAGTACTTC. As protein: CASSFWDRGRLFGRNIQYF.

The genes are TRBV7-2 and TRBJ2-1; TRBD2 matches 7 bases. CDR3 length: 12 amino acids. Germline-derived CDR1 and CDR2 are SGHTA and FQGNSA. V lost 4 bases, J lost 9 bases, and 3 bases stayed unmatched. CDR3 DNA sequence: TGTGCCAGCAGCTCGGTAGCGGGTGAGCAGTTCTTC. It specifies CASSSVAGEQFF.

This clonotype appeared many times. The chain is built from TRBV27 and TRBJ2-7; D may be TRBD2 (5 bases). The length of the CDR3 is 14 residues. CDR1 is MNHEY and CDR2 is SMNVEV in the germline V gene (reference sequence). V gave up 2 bases and J gave up 0 bases, with 8 bases separating them. The CDR3 is CASSLRGPSYEQYF. The DNA of the CDR3 is TGTGCCAGCAGTTTACGCGGGCCCTCCTACGAGCAGTACTTC.

This sequence joins TRBV29-1 and TRBJ2-1, with D perhaps TRBD1 (5 bases). CDR1 and CDR2 (germline): SQVTM, ANQGSEA. V was shortened by 3 bases and J by 7 bases, with 10 bases between the two germline ends. This CDR3 contains 12 residues. CDR3 protein: CSVDTSGNEQFF. As DNA, the CDR3 is TGCAGCGTTGATACCTCAGGGAATGAGCAGTTCTTC.

This clonotype was seen a handful of times. The V gene is TRBV20-1, the J gene TRBJ2-4; D ambiguous. V shed 3 bases and J shed 13 bases, with 16 bases lying between them. CDR1 is DFQATT and CDR2 is SNEGSKA in the germline V gene (reference sequence). This CDR3 has 12 residues. The DNA for the CDR3 is TGCAGTGCTAGTCCCCGACCCATTGAGCAGTACTTC. As protein: CSASPRPIEQYF.